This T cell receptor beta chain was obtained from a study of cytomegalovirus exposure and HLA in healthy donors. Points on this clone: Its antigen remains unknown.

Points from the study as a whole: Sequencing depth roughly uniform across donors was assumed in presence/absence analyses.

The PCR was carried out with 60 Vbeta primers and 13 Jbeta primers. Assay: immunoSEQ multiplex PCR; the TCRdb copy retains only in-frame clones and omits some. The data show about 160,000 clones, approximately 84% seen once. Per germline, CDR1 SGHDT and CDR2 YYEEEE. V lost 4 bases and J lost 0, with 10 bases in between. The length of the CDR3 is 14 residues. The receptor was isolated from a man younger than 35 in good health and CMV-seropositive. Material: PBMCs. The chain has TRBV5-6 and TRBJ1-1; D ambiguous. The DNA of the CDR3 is TGTGCCAGCAGCCGACGGGAAATGAACACTGAAGCTTTCTTT. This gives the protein CASSRREMNTEAFF.